The following is a T cell receptor (beta chain) sequence with its context. Germline assignment: CDR1 LGHNA and CDR2 YSLEER. V was trimmed by 6 bases and J by 2 bases, leaving 13 bases between them. The CDR3 runs 14 residues. Using immunoSEQ multiplex PCR, the repertoire was profiled, and TCRdb retains in-frame clones only, with some absent. The table records some 700,000 clones, 75% to 90% of them present only once. The data were taken from a study of shared T cell receptors in the human thymus. This sample was shared with a second study, whose subject was human thymus T cells.

The sequenced material came from thymocytes. This chain uses TRBV4-3 with TRBJ1-2, with D unclear. This receptor was identified in a girl under three years old with a congenital heart defect. The CDR3 bases are TGCGCCAGCAGAGAGGAGGGTGAGAACTATGGCTACACCTTC. As protein: CASREEGENYGYTF.